The following is a T cell receptor beta chain sequence with its context. Profiled with immunoSEQ multiplex PCR; TCRdb holds only in-frame clones, not every one. Of some 68,000 clones listed, around nine tenths are singletons. This sample was included in a study of technical replicates of blood from a handful of donors. Sequencing used T cells isolated from PBMCs. The TCR sequence derives from a human donor in good health.

For the CDR3, the DNA is TGCGCCAGCAGCCATGATTCGGGCAGGGGATGGCCTGAAGCTTTCTTT. It encodes CASSHDSGRGWPEAFF. The rearrangement uses TRBV4-1 and TRBJ1-1; TRBD1 might be the D (6 bases). Germline V gene data show CDR1 as MGHRA and CDR2 as YSYEKL. Trimming left V 3 bases short and J 6 bases short, with 20 bases between. The CDR3 extends over 16 amino acids.